These 25 T cell receptor beta chains originate from one sample sequenced in a study of OX40 agonist ivuxolimab in advanced cancers. Libraries were prepared by immunoSEQ multiplex PCR; TCRdb keeps only in-frame clonotypes and omits some of them. The sample yields some 100,000 clones, 80% to 90% seen once. Sample: CD4+ or CD8+ T cells sorted from blood, taken in a trial of the OX40 agonist ivuxolimab. Source of these receptors: an adult with an advanced solid tumor such as melanoma, head and neck, liver or kidney cancer.

In regard to this clone: One junction end does not reproduce the germline sequence, and a read error may be involved. CDR3 nucleotides: TGTGCCAGTTACACTGACAGGGTCGGTGCCAAAAACCTTCAGTACTTC. It codes for CASYTDRVGAKNLQYF. This chain links TRBV6-6 with TRBJ2-4; 7 bases are shared with TRBD1. There are 16 residues in the CDR3. From germline, CDR1 is MNHNY and CDR2 SVGAGI (reference sequence).

The chain couples TRBV25-1 to TRBJ1-2; the D is unclear. Germline CDR1 is MGHDK and CDR2 is SYGVNS. V dropped 3 bases and J dropped 8 bases, with 13 bases sitting between them. The CDR3 consists of 13 residues. The CDR3 sequence is CASSDSYDLGYTF. The CDR3 DNA sequence: TGTGCCAGCAGTGACTCTTACGACCTGGGCTACACCTTC.

The V call is TRBV29-1, the J call TRBJ2-5; D not certain. CDR3 length equals 11 residues. The germline V gene has CDR1 SQVTM and CDR2 ANQGSEA. The V end lost 3 bases, the J end lost 5 bases, and 7 bases lay between the germline ends. In DNA, the CDR3 is TGCAGCGTTGAGGTCGGGGAGACCCAGTACTTC. Translating gives CSVEVGETQYF.

The chain uses TRBV14 and TRBJ2-3, with TRBD1 matching over 12 bases. This CDR3 spans 18 amino acids. V shed 0 bases, J shed 4 bases, and the junction held 8 bases outside the gene matches. CDR1 and CDR2 (germline): SGHDN, FVKESK. CDR3 loop: CASSQEGRWDRGPDTQYF. The CDR3 DNA follows: TGTGCCAGCAGCCAAGAGGGGAGATGGGACAGGGGGCCAGATACGCAGTATTTT.

The chain joins TRBV28 to TRBJ2-3; perhaps TRBD2 as D (6 bases). CDR3 length: 15 amino acids. V dropped 6 bases and J dropped 2 bases, with 15 bases sitting between them. Looked up from germline, CDR1 is MDHEN and CDR2 is SYDVKM. In DNA, the CDR3 is TGTGCCAGCAGGGCCCAGGGACTCCACACAGATACGCAGTATTTT. Amino acids: CASRAQGLHTDTQYF.

This chain uses TRBV4-1 with TRBJ1-1; tentatively, D is TRBD1 (5 bases). V was pared by 4 bases and J by 4 bases, with 16 bases between. Per germline, CDR1 MGHRA and CDR2 YSYEKL. This CDR3 is 15 amino acids long. CDR3 DNA sequence: TGCGCCAGCAGCCCGGGGTGGGGAGGGGTCACTGAAGCTTTCTTT. As protein: CASSPGWGGVTEAFF.

The chain carries TRBV5-1 and TRBJ2-4, with a tentative D call TRBD2 (7 bases). Germline V gene sequence: CDR1 SGHRS, CDR2 YFSETQ. Trimming removed 4 bases at V and 6 bases at J, with 14 bases between. The CDR3 has 14 amino acids. The CDR3: CASSTVGGANIQYF. The CDR3, as DNA: TGCGCCAGCAGCACCGTAGGGGGGGCAAACATTCAGTACTTC.

The chain employs TRBV27 and TRBJ2-6; 10 bases are shared with TRBD2. The CDR3 spans 18 residues. The V gene end was trimmed by 5 bases and the J gene end by 1 base; junction bases not matched to a gene: 8. Germline CDR1 MNHEY, CDR2 SMNVEV (reference sequence). CDR3 loop: CASSGLAGGTSGANVLTF. Written as DNA, the CDR3 is TGTGCCAGCAGTGGTTTAGCGGGGGGAACTTCTGGGGCCAACGTCCTGACTTTC. The full variable domain, with the rest looked up from reference TRBV27 and TRBJ2-6, is EAQVTQNPRYLITVTGKKLTVTCSQNMNHEYMSWYRQDPGLGLRQIYYSMNVEVTDKGDVPEGYKVSRKEKRNFPLILESPSPNQTSLYFCASSGLAGGTSGANVLTFGAGSRLTVL.

The chain joins TRBV28 to TRBJ2-7; a weak D match, TRBD1 (6 bases). This CDR3 has 15 residues. The V end lost 4 bases, the J end lost 2 bases, and 15 bases lay between the germline ends. Germline-derived CDR1 and CDR2 are MDHEN and SYDVKM. In DNA form, the CDR3 reads TGTGCCAGCAGTTCTCAGGGGTATAACGCCTACGAGCAGTACTTC. It encodes CASSSQGYNAYEQYF.

The chain links TRBV18 to TRBJ1-5; TRBD1 might be the D (5 bases). Germline-derived CDR1 and CDR2 are KGHSH and LQKENI. Trimming stripped 4 bases from V and 1 base from J, with 11 bases between. The CDR3 is 15 amino acids. This CDR3 is CASSQTGTSNQPQHF. The CDR3 DNA reads TGTGCCAGCTCACAAACCGGGACCAGCAATCAGCCCCAGCATTTT.

This sequence joins TRBV7-7 and TRBJ2-5; D is unclear. V dropped 5 bases and J dropped 0 bases, with 4 bases sitting between them. This CDR3 is 12 amino acids long. The germline V gene has CDR1 SSHAT and CDR2 FNYEAQ (reference sequence). The CDR3 spells CASSPDQETQYF. The CDR3 bases are TGTGCCAGCAGCCCCGACCAAGAGACCCAGTACTTC. The full variable domain, its missing parts supplied by reference TRBV7-7 and TRBJ2-5, is GAGVSQSPRYKVTKRGQDVTLRCDPISSHATLYWYQQALGQGPEFLTYFNYEAQPDKSGLPSDRFSAERPEGSISTLTIQRTEQRDSAMYRCASSPDQETQYFGPGTRLLVL.

This clone has just one count. This rearrangement joins TRBV11-2 to TRBJ2-7; a possible D gene is TRBD1 (6 bases). The CDR3 consists of 14 residues. The germline gives CDR1 SGHAT, CDR2 FQNNGV. Between the trimmed V and J ends, which lost 5 bases and 2 bases, there was a span of 13 bases. DNA for the CDR3: TGTGCCAGCAGCCTGGGACAAAATACCTACGAGCAGTACTTC. Amino acids: CASSLGQNTYEQYF.

This chain's CDR3 is CASSTSGGAYNEQFF. CDR3 coding DNA: TGTGCCAGCAGCACCAGCGGGGGGGCCTACAATGAGCAGTTCTTC. The chain links TRBV7-6 to TRBJ2-1; 10 bases match TRBD2. After removal of 5 bases from V and 2 bases from J, the junction contained 3 bases not matched to a gene. The CDR3 is 15 residues long. Germline CDR1 SGHVS, CDR2 FNYEAQ. Variable domain in full (rest from reference TRBV7-6 and TRBJ2-1): GAGVSQSPRYKVTKRGQDVALRCDPISGHVSLYWYRQALGQGPEFLTYFNYEAQQDKSGLPNDRFSAERPEGSISTLTIQRTEQRDSAMYRCASSTSGGAYNEQFFGPGTRLTVL.

This chain connects TRBV7-8 to TRBJ2-1; 8 bases map to TRBD2. The V gene's germline CDR1 is SGHVS and CDR2 FQNEAQ. Unmatched junction bases numbered 11, after V lost 6 bases and J lost 7 bases. This CDR3 contains 15 residues. CDR3 sequence reads: CASSPRRGAPNEQFF. CDR3 nucleotide sequence: TGTGCCAGCAGTCCGCGGCGGGGGGCGCCGAATGAGCAGTTCTTC. The whole variable domain, filled in from reference TRBV7-8 and TRBJ2-1, reads GAGVSQSPRYKVAKRGQDVALRCDPISGHVSLFWYQQALGQGPEFLTYFQNEAQLDKSGLPSDRFFAERPEGSVSTLKIQRTQQEDSAVYLCASSPRRGAPNEQFFGPGTRLTVL.

The chain links TRBV21-1 to TRBJ1-6. TRBV21-1 is a listed pseudogene. There are 18 residues in the CDR3. CDR3 DNA sequence: TGTGCCAGCAACCGACTCTACGATTCCAGCTCCTATAATTCACCCCTCCACTTT. This sequence encodes CASNRLYDSSSYNSPLHF.

V usage is TRBV5-1 and J usage is TRBJ1-1, with D tentatively TRBD1 (5 bases). This CDR3 has 16 residues. Trimming removed 4 bases at V and 1 base at J, with 17 bases between. Germline V lookup: CDR1 SGHRS, CDR2 YFSETQ. CDR3 residues: CASSAGRTGANTEAFF. The CDR3 DNA follows: TGCGCCAGCAGCGCTGGCCGGACTGGGGCGAACACTGAAGCTTTCTTT.

The rearrangement links TRBV6-5 to TRBJ2-7, with 12 positions matching TRBD2. The germline CDR1 and CDR2 sequences are MNHEY and SVGAGI. V shed 2 bases and J 7 bases; nucleotides not matched to a gene: 6. CDR3 size: 15 residues. The CDR3 bases are TGTGCCAGCAGTTACACTAGCGGGGGGCCCCGGGAGCAGTACTTC. Its translation is CASSYTSGGPREQYF.

The chain links TRBV5-1 to TRBJ1-1, with D possibly TRBD1 on 6 matching bases. CDR1 SGHRS and CDR2 YFSETQ come from the germline V gene. The length of the CDR3 is 13 residues. V lost 2 bases, J lost 11 bases, and 16 bases lay in between. The CDR3 DNA sequence: TGCGCCAGCAGCTTAGATTTACAGGGTACCGCTTTCTTT. Translating it yields CASSLDLQGTAFF.

The chain joins TRBV7-2 to TRBJ2-7; 7 nucleotides line up with TRBD1. The V and J ends lost 3 bases and 4 bases, in that order; junction bases with no gene match: 9. The CDR3 is 15 residues long. Per germline, CDR1 SGHTA and CDR2 FQGNSA. CDR3: CASSFTGVARYEQYF. CDR3 nucleotide sequence: TGTGCCAGCAGCTTCACAGGGGTCGCACGTTACGAGCAGTACTTC. Full variable domain (rest looked up from reference TRBV7-2 and TRBJ2-7): GAGVSQSPSNKVTEKGKDVELRCDPISGHTALYWYRQSLGQGLEFLIYFQGNSAPDKSGLPSDRFSAERTGGSVSTLTIQRTQQEDSAVYLCASSFTGVARYEQYFGPGTRLTVT.

The V call is TRBV18, the J call TRBJ2-7, with 8 bases matching TRBD1. The CDR3 is 16 residues long. Germline V CDR1 and CDR2: KGHSH, LQKENI. V lost 2 bases to trimming and J lost 1 base; unmatched junction nucleotides: 7. This CDR3 reads CASSPKTGAFSYEQYF. The CDR3, as DNA: TGTGCCAGCTCACCAAAGACAGGGGCCTTTTCCTACGAGCAGTACTTC.

J is TRBJ1-6 and V is TRBV7-9; tentatively, D is TRBD1 (6 bases). There are 14 residues in the CDR3. CDR1 is SEHNR, CDR2 FQNEAQ, per germline (reference sequence). With 5 bases removed from V and 9 bases from J, the gap between germline ends came to 14 bases. The CDR3 nucleotides are TGTGCCAGCAGCCACGTACAGGGCAGTTCACCCCTCCACTTT. It translates to CASSHVQGSSPLHF.

This chain connects TRBV4-1 to TRBJ1-5; TRBD1 might be the D (5 bases). This CDR3 region has 13 residues. Germline lookup yields CDR1 MGHRA and CDR2 YSYEKL. With 4 bases removed from V and 8 bases from J, the gap between germline ends came to 12 bases. Here the CDR3 reads CASSLLTAEPQHF. The CDR3, as DNA: TGCGCCAGCAGCCTGTTGACAGCCGAGCCCCAGCATTTT.

This rearrangement joins TRBV7-7 to TRBJ2-5; weak D call: TRBD2 (5 bases). The CDR3 is 15 amino acids. Germline CDR1 reads SSHAT; CDR2 reads FNYEAQ (reference sequence). Trimming pared 1 base from V and 1 base from J, leaving 10 bases between. CDR3 coding DNA: TGTGCCAGCAGCTTAGGCCTAGCAGTCCAAGAGACCCAGTACTTC. Translated, it gives CASSLGLAVQETQYF.

The chain is built from TRBV30 and TRBJ2-3; D gene unclear. The germline V gene has CDR1 GTSNPN and CDR2 SVGIG (reference sequence). V shed 4 bases and J shed 4 bases, with 9 bases lying between them. The CDR3 runs to 12 residues. CDR3 in amino acids: CAWMEIADTQYF. CDR3 sequence (DNA): TGTGCCTGGATGGAGATCGCAGATACGCAGTATTTT.

The rearrangement joins TRBV7-2 to TRBJ1-4; D is unresolved. The CDR3 runs to 16 residues. Trimming left V 3 bases short and J 3 bases short, with 14 bases between. Germline V gene sequence: CDR1 SGHTA, CDR2 FQGNSA. The CDR3 region has the DNA TGTGCCAGCAGCTTGGACTCCCGGGCGGCTAATGAAAAACTGTTTTTT. Protein sequence: CASSLDSRAANEKLFF.